The following is a TCR beta chain sequence with its context. There are a few counts of this clonotype. Its antigen target is currently unknown. Nothing much larger sits one base from this clone, and base qualities are not available. The label giving this sample's time point can be read as: patch test 2, 6 weeks after DPC sensitization. Reading the label with the study, this specimen's treatment or condition is: therapeutic diphenylcyclopropenone sensitization with weekly scalp DPC. At every patch-test visit, the blood draw took place before the patch test was put on. Eligible patients were aged 18 to 70, diagnosed with alopecia, deemed suitable for DPC therapy, and excluded if pregnant. Total RNA was extracted from unfractionated whole blood that had been collected in Tempus Blood RNA tubes. The sample belongs to a study of human T cells and chemical hapten exposure (dated by TCRdb to about 2021). Regarding the research as a whole: For sensitization, 2% DPC in acetone was applied to a 2 cm by 2 cm area of upper inner arm skin. Blood samples were taken from patients before sensitization (week 0) and then at 2, 6 and about 24 weeks after DPC sensitization. The libraries were sequenced as a pool, and the TCR yield per sample differed mostly because of small variations in library volumes within the pool. The mostly female patient cohort included alopecia areata with under or over 50% scalp involvement, alopecia totalis and alopecia universalis. Patch testing on the upper back used Finn chambers containing 0.01% DPC, with scoring done after 6 days according to International Contact Dermatitis Research Group standards. Peripheral blood TCR repertoire changes were tracked in vivo in alopecia patients during primary and secondary sensitization to the hapten diphenylcyclopropenone (DPC). Roughly 30 alopecia patients gave blood for TCR sequencing at one to four time points (pre-sensitization, 2, 6 and 24 weeks). Patients additionally received weekly therapeutic DPC doses to the scalp throughout the approximately 25-week study period. The investigation overall reported the following: Because all patients had alopecia, a presumed autoimmune disease, the immune response of the patients might differ from that of healthy individuals. Repeated subsampling changed both the strength of the expansion versus patch-test correlation and the threshold at which that correlation became significant. The number of TCRs above 1 in 1000 frequency did not change with DPC sensitization; there was no evidence of global repertoire structure alterations. Significantly more large CDR3 similarity clusters were formed by expanded TCRs than by pre-sensitization or healthy control sets, consistent with antigen-driven responses. A positive correlation was found between the number of PT1 expanded TCRs and patch test score, with significance reached at thresholds 8, 16 and 32 but not 4.

The method was RACE. The listed sequencing device is NextSeq 500. During library preparation, unique molecular identifiers were attached to individual cDNA molecules so that TCRs could be counted quantitatively and reproducibly. From each blood RNA sample, both TCR alpha and TCR beta chains were sequenced. Per the authors' processing: The median number of TCRs per sample was roughly 98,000, ranging from about 23,224 to 690,600. V, J and CDR3 annotation of the TCR reads was performed with the Decombinator software suite. For PS versus PT1 abundance plots, all samples were subsampled to the same number of TCRs (28,000). TCRs were defined as expanded if absent before sensitization and observed at least eight times at the 2-week time point. TCRdb ran its own pipeline on the public reads, namely fastp trimming at Q25 and MiXCR clone calling, and kept in-frame beta chains. Rows are combined by CDR3 protein, so each entry shows the most common genes and DNA. TCRdb, not the authors, supplied the V and J calls. The sample table contains approximately 350,000 distinct CDR3 sequences; only one count was recorded for about 6% of them. Around 5.8% of the sample belongs to the ten largest clones.

V lost 7 bases and J lost 0 bases, and the count of bases not matched to a germline gene is 15. The cysteine opens and the phenylalanine closes a CDR3 of 18 amino acids. The read is trimmed to its CDR3 DNA, 54 bases read in frame from base 1. From a lookup of the germline V gene (reference sequence), CDR1 and CDR2 are MNHEY and SMNVEV. The sequence joins TRBV27 to TRBJ2-3, with TRBD1 identical over 8 junction bases. Sample: whole blood, taken in connection with sensitization to the hapten diphenylcyclopropenone (DPC). The sequence derives from a woman younger than 30 with alopecia areata. Some clones in this sample may be carry-over from other donors' samples. The sequenced DNA is TGTGCCAGCACTGAACGTGGCGGACAGGGAAGAAGCACAGATACGCAGTATTTT. It specifies CASTERGGQGRSTDTQYF.